These 12 T cell receptor beta chains were sequenced from one sample in a study of blood T cell repertoires in COVID-19. Sequenced by immunoSEQ multiplex PCR; TCRdb stores in-frame clones only, minus some. Of approximately 150,000 clones in the sample, 84% were seen once. Sequenced sample: peripheral blood. All receptors come from a man aged 30 to 39 with COVID-19, enrolled during active disease.

This rearrangement joins TRBV5-6 to TRBJ2-5; unclear D gene. The CDR3 spans 14 residues. The V gene lost 1 base and the J gene lost 2 bases, with 9 bases spanning the gap. The germline V gene encodes CDR1 SGHDT and CDR2 YYEEEE. Here the CDR3 DNA reads TGTGCCAGCAGCTTGATGGCAGGACAAGAGACCCAGTACTTC. The encoded protein is CASSLMAGQETQYF.

The CDR3 loop is CASGREGSNQPQHF. CDR3 nucleotide sequence: TGTGCCAGCGGAAGGGAGGGCAGCAATCAGCCCCAGCATTTT. The chain links TRBV2 to TRBJ1-5; no clear D. Germline values: CDR1 SNHLY, CDR2 FYNNEI. V lost 8 bases to trimming and J lost 1 base, with 12 bases between them. The CDR3 spans 14 residues.

The V gene is TRBV11-3, the J gene TRBJ1-1, with TRBD1 matching over 10 bases. Trimming took 5 bases from V and 8 from J; bases not matched to a gene: 5. This CDR3 spans 13 amino acids. Germline V gives CDR1 SGHNT, CDR2 YENEEA. CDR3 sequence reads: CASSTDRGAEAFF. CDR3 bases: TGTGCCAGCAGCACGGACAGGGGGGCCGAAGCTTTCTTT.

Details on this clone: A junction end diverges from the germline sequence, so it may reflect a read error. The genes are TRBV7-7 and TRBJ2-1; weak D call: TRBD2 (6 bases). In germline, CDR1 is SSHAT, CDR2 FNYEAQ (reference sequence). This CDR3 is 18 amino acids long. The CDR3 sequence: CASSSLGGAGTSYNEQFF. CDR3 coding DNA: TGTGCTAGCAGCTCCCTGGGGGGTGCGGGAACCTCCTACAATGAGCAGTTCTTC.

The chain has TRBV19 and TRBJ2-4; 7 nucleotides agree with TRBD1. Germline V gene data show CDR1 as LNHDA and CDR2 as SQIVND (reference sequence). The CDR3 runs 13 residues. Trimming took 7 bases from V and 4 from J; bases not matched to a gene: 4. The CDR3 coding sequence is TGTGCCAGTACCCCGACAGGGAAAAACATTCAGTACTTC. Protein product: CASTPTGKNIQYF.

The chain joins TRBV7-9 to TRBJ2-5; 10 nucleotides agree with TRBD2. Looked up from germline, CDR1 is SEHNR and CDR2 is FQNEAQ (reference sequence). V lost 5 bases, J lost 4 bases, and 7 bases stayed unmatched. The CDR3 loop spans 15 amino acids. This CDR3 reads CASSAPSSGRETQYF. CDR3 nucleotide sequence: TGTGCCAGCAGCGCCCCATCTAGCGGGAGAGAGACCCAGTACTTC.

The chain employs TRBV19 and TRBJ1-1; D not certain. Germline-derived CDR1 and CDR2 are LNHDA and SQIVND (reference sequence). V lost 6 bases and J 4 bases, leaving 12 bases between the germline ends. This CDR3 comprises 13 residues. CDR3 sequence: CASRMDSGTEAFF. CDR3 sequence (DNA): TGTGCCAGTAGGATGGACTCAGGCACTGAAGCTTTCTTT.

The rearrangement links TRBV5-4 to TRBJ2-2; a possible D gene is TRBD2 (5 bases). V lost 2 bases, J lost 0 bases, and 8 bases lay in between. Germline loops: CDR1 SGHNT, CDR2 YYREEE (reference sequence). CDR3 size: 15 residues. CDR3 DNA: TGTGCCAGCAGCTTAGCGGTCGCGAACACCGGGGAGCTGTTTTTT. Amino acids: CASSLAVANTGELFF.

This clone appeared a few times. The rearrangement joins TRBV28 to TRBJ2-2; D is perhaps TRBD2 (6 bases). CDR1 is MDHEN and CDR2 is SYDVKM in the germline V gene. The germline V and J ends were trimmed by 6 bases and 12 bases, with 17 bases remaining between them. The length of the CDR3 is 13 residues. The CDR3 coding sequence is TGTGCCAGCAGATCCGGGACTTCTGGAAAGCTGTTTTTT. Translation gives CASRSGTSGKLFF.

The rearrangement joins TRBV27 to TRBJ1-6, with 10 bases that match TRBD1. CDR1 is MNHEY, CDR2 SMNVEV, per germline (reference sequence). This CDR3 contains 16 residues. V was pared by 5 bases and J by 7 bases, with 8 bases of the junction left unmatched. The CDR3 nucleotides read TGTGCCAGCAGTCAATGGGACAGGGGATCGAATTCACCCCTCCACTTT. Its translation: CASSQWDRGSNSPLHF.

The chain combines TRBV28 with TRBJ1-5, with a possible D match to TRBD1 (6 bases). Germline values: CDR1 MDHEN, CDR2 SYDVKM. Trimming cost V 10 bases and J 3 bases, with 13 bases left between them. This CDR3 contains 13 residues. The CDR3 here is CANSQGINQPQHF. The CDR3 bases are TGTGCCAATTCACAGGGTATCAATCAGCCCCAGCATTTT.

This clone has a single count. The V gene is TRBV6-5, the J gene TRBJ2-5; 8 nucleotides match TRBD2. The CDR3 is 15 residues long. The junction had 8 bases not matched to a gene; V was cut back by 4 bases and J by 4 bases. CDR1 is MNHEY, CDR2 SVGAGI, per germline. CDR3 nucleotides: TGTGCCAGCAGTTCACTAGCGGTGGGCCGAGAGACCCAGTACTTC. Residues: CASSSLAVGRETQYF.